This T cell receptor beta chain was profiled in a study of blood T cell repertoires in COVID-19. As for the study in general: Researchers got acute and convalescent COVID-19 samples from the United States, Italy and Spain. Sample material is recorded as cDNA or gDNA derived from T cells, B-cell-depleted T cells, or PBMCs.

Under the authors' procedure: Cell counts per sample came from amplifying reference gene primers. Profiled with immunoSEQ multiplex PCR; TCRdb holds only in-frame clones, not every one. V and J calls and clone size are copied from that table; D and trimming were computed from the DNA. Here the sample spans around 280,000 clones, around nine tenths being singletons. Enrolment of Seattle patients took place during active infection, and they were followed longitudinally. This CDR3 has 15 amino acids. V was shortened by 3 bases and J by 0 bases, with 10 bases between the two germline ends. The germline V gene has CDR1 SGHTS and CDR2 YDEGEE.

The TCR originated in a woman aged 30 to 39 with COVID-19, enrolled during active disease. Sequencing input: peripheral blood. The chain links TRBV5-8 to TRBJ1-5; a weak D match, TRBD1 (5 bases). The CDR3 nucleotides are TGTGCCAGCAGCTGGGGCAGCCATAGCAATCAGCCCCAGCATTTT. Protein sequence: CASSWGSHSNQPQHF. The full variable domain, in which reference TRBV5-8 and TRBJ1-5 provide the parts outside the CDR3, is EAGVTQSPTHLIKTRGQQATLRCSPISGHTSVYWYQQALGLGLQFLLWYDEGEERNRGNFPPRFSGRQFPNYSSELNVNALELEDSALYLCASSWGSHSNQPQHFGDGTRLSIL.